This TCR beta chain was obtained from a study of blood T cells in healthy people across ages (dated by TCRdb to 2013 to 2016). Some background on the complete study: In model experiments, template switching captured about one uniquely barcoded TCR beta cDNA molecule for every two T cells. Age-related changes in TCR beta repertoire diversity were measured in the study by deep sequencing normalized with unique cDNA molecular identifiers. The donors were split into four age groups: young (average around 15 years), middle-aged (more than 35), aged (over 55) and long-lived (about 74). Donors of different ages were randomly distributed across sequencing lanes to avoid experimental bias. Using the same blood draw, the study looked at two additional independent replicas of 1 million unique cDNA reads for two donors, one aged 18 to 30 and the other aged 80 or older. Summary of the overall study and its limitations: Because the CMV infection status of the donors was unknown, age-related changes in expanded clonotypes may potentially have been confounded. There was a strong correlation between observed TCR beta diversity and the percentage of naive T cells measured by flow cytometry. As age increased, observed TCR beta diversity per million T cells dropped in a roughly linear way, and a significant reduction was already evident by age about 40. Estimates of total diversity based on one million sequenced T cells were considered lower bounds and underestimates. Compared with the aged group, more naive CD4+ T cells, fewer expanded clones and increased TCR diversity were shown by the long-lived group, suggesting age selection. Conclusive comparison of naive and antigen-experienced compartments was prevented by the profiling of bulk unsorted PBMCs.

V was cut back by 1 base and J by 6 bases, leaving a gap of 16 bases between them. CDR1 and CDR2 are drawn from the germline V gene: SGDLS, YYNGEE. Reading from cysteine to phenylalanine, the CDR3 counts 15 amino acids. Kept here is only the CDR3 DNA, which spans 45 bases and is read in frame from base 1. Library preparation was by 5' RACE. Sequencing took place on an Illumina HiSeq 2500. A second roughly 6 to 12 cycle PCR used a sample-barcoded 5' primer and a J-beta primer mix. A template-switch 5' adaptor carrying 12 random nucleotides introduced a unique molecular identifier onto each TCR beta cDNA molecule. At least 2.5 million CDR3-containing paired-end reads were obtained from each sample. First-strand cDNA was synthesized from all RNA with the Mint cDNA synthesis kit, primed by a TRBC-specific oligonucleotide. After uracil-DNA glycosylase treatment, a first 18-cycle PCR used universal primers M1SS and BC2_uni_R on all cDNA. The study's processing was this. For normalization, 1 million high-quality reads were randomly selected from each sample, with every read carrying a distinct molecular identifier. Instead of being binned into consensus sequences, reads with shared molecular identifiers were discarded. MiTCR, run with a Q25 quality threshold and the strictest error-elimination algorithm, handled CDR3 identification, clonotype clustering and error correction. A nonparametric unseen species model with Euler transformation was used to estimate lower-bound total TCR beta diversity. Using fastp trimming at Q25 and MiXCR clonotype assembly, TCRdb reanalyzed the public sequencing data and kept in-frame beta chains. Under each unique CDR3 protein, matching rows form one entry showing the most common genes and DNA. TCRdb assigned the V and J calls; the authors' analysis was not used. This sample gives under 1,000,000 distinct CDR3 sequences in total; 30% to 45% of them show up just once. The ten largest make up roughly 13% of the sample.

The donors were 40 or so Caucasian individuals from Russia, aged roughly 6 to 95 years, who were systemically healthy. Ten milliliters of peripheral blood were drawn from each donor into EDTA-treated Vacutainer tubes. Ficoll-Paque density-gradient centrifugation was used to isolate PBMCs, with at least 6.5 million obtained per sample. Trizol reagent was used to extract total RNA from the PBMCs, yielding at least 5.5 micrograms per sample. For every donor, flow cytometry on a PBMC aliquot measured the percentage of naive CD45RAhigh/CD27high T cells. In the case of this clonotype: The specificity of this receptor is unknown. No base-level quality is on record; no much larger clone is a single base apart.

The specimen was blood. This receptor was taken from a man aged 18 to 29 in good health. The rearranged segments are TRBV9 and TRBJ1-2; a tentative D match to TRBD1 spans 5 bases. CDR3 loop: CASSVMVGGMNGYTF. In nucleotides, the sequence is TGTGCCAGCAGCGTAATGGTCGGGGGGATGAATGGCTACACCTTC.